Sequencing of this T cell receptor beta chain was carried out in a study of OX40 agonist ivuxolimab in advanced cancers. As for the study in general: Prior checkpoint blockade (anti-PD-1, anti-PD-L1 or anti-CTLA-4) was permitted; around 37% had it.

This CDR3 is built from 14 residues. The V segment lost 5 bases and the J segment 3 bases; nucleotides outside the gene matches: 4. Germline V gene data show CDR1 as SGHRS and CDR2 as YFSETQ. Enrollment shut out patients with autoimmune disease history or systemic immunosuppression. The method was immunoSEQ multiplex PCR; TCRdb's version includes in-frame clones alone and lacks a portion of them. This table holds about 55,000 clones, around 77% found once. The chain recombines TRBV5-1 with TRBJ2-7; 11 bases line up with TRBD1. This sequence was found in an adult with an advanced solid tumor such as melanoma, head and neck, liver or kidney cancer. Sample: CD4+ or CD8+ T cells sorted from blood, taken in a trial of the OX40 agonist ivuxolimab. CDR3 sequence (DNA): TGCGCCAGCAGGGTAGGGACAGGGGGCTACGAGCAGTACTTC. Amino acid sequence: CASRVGTGGYEQYF.